The clone carrying this TCR beta chain turned up a few times. It was with a sample-barcoded 5' primer and a J-beta primer mix that a second PCR of roughly 6 to 12 cycles was run. TCRdb fed the 5' RACE reads into MiXCR, producing one record per CDR3 protein. The repertoire consists of under 700,000 distinct CDR3 sequences, with approximately 25% occurring once and the leading ten covering 7.5% to 9%. In germline, CDR1 is SGHAT, CDR2 FQNNGV. The CDR3 is 17 residues long. Trimming left V 4 bases short and J 0 bases short, with 16 bases between. This sample was included in a study of blood T cells in healthy people across ages. Study details: Capture via template switching afforded approximately one barcoded beta molecule per two T cells.

This same sample was also taken into another study, of T cells of mothers and their children.

The J gene is TRBJ2-4, the V gene TRBV11-2; D might be TRBD1 or TRBD2, each matching 6 bases. This TCR came from a boy aged 5-17 years in good health. The specimen sequenced was blood. The CDR3 nucleotides read TGTGCCAGCAGCTCCAGGGTGAGGGGGGTAGCCAAAAACATTCAGTACTTC. It specifies CASSSRVRGVAKNIQYF. Variable domain in full (rest from reference TRBV11-2 and TRBJ2-4): EAGVAQSPRYKIIEKRQSVAFWCNPISGHATLYWYQQILGQGPKLLIQFQNNGVVDDSQLPKDRFSAERLKGVDSTLKIQPAKLEDSAVYLCASSSRVRGVAKNIQYFGAGTRLSVL.